These T cell receptor beta chains were read from a single sample in a study of cytomegalovirus exposure and HLA in healthy donors. Profiled with immunoSEQ multiplex PCR; TCRdb holds only in-frame clones, not every one. The table lists 60,000 to 95,000 clones, about 81% of them singletons, with 8% to 9% in the top ten. Sequencing input: PBMCs. These receptors all come from a woman aged 40 to 49 in good health and CMV-seropositive. The CDR3 runs from the conserved cysteine through the conserved F or W. Each record gives: clone size, V gene, J gene, D gene, CDR3 DNA, CDR3 protein. D genes are given only for firm matches. Expanded clones get a size class; other rows say once, few or many, or leave the size out.

size: -
V: TRBV25-1
J: TRBJ2-7
D: -
DNA: TGTGCCAGTGGGGTACAGGGTGGAAACGAGCAGTACTTC
CDR3: CASGVQGGNEQYF

size: -
V: TRBV6-4
J: TRBJ1-5
D: -
DNA: TGTGCCAGCAGTGAAGAGGGTGGAAATCAGCCCCAGCATTTT
CDR3: CASSEEGGNQPQHF

size: -
V: TRBV6-5
J: TRBJ1-6
D: -
DNA: TGTGCCAGCAGGTTCAGGGTGACTAATTCACCCCTCCACTTT
CDR3: CASRFRVTNSPLHF

size: -
V: TRBV28
J: TRBJ1-6
D: -
DNA: TGTGCCAGCAGTTCCCCCGGGGAGCGTTCACCCCTCCACTTT
CDR3: CASSSPGERSPLHF

size: once
V: TRBV6-1
J: TRBJ1-2
D: TRBD1
DNA: TGCGCCAGCAGAAGGGACAGTGCGGATGGCTACACCTTC
CDR3: CASRRDSADGYTF

size: -
V: TRBV5-1
J: TRBJ2-1
D: -
DNA: TGCGCCAGCAGCTTCAGGGCAGAGCAGTTCTTC
CDR3: CASSFRAEQFF

size: -
V: TRBV28
J: TRBJ1-1
D: -
DNA: TGTGCCAGCGGGGATCCGACAGGAAACACTGAAGCTTTCTTT
CDR3: CASGDPTGNTEAFF

size: -
V: TRBV6-5
J: TRBJ1-2
D: -
DNA: TGTGCCAGCAGACCCCCCGGGACTGATGGCTACACCTTC
CDR3: CASRPPGTDGYTF

size: -
V: TRBV5-1
J: TRBJ1-1
D: -
DNA: TGCGCCAGCAGCTTGGACGGACTAATGAACACTGAAGCTTTCTTT
CDR3: CASSLDGLMNTEAFF

size: -
V: TRBV29-1
J: TRBJ2-2
D: -
DNA: TGCAGCGTTTTAGGGGTAGCCGGGGAGCTGTTTTTT
CDR3: CSVLGVAGELFF

size: once
V: TRBV5-1
J: TRBJ2-7
D: TRBD2
DNA: TGCGCCAGCAGCCAAGCCGGGACTAGCGGGGGGGAGGAGCAGTACTTC
CDR3: CASSQAGTSGGEEQYF

size: -
V: TRBV11-2
J: TRBJ2-5
D: TRBD2
DNA: TGTGCCAGCAGCCAAGAGATTAGCGGGGAAGAGACCCAGTACTTC
CDR3: CASSQEISGEETQYF

size: few
V: TRBV15
J: TRBJ2-7
D: TRBD1
DNA: TGTGCCACCAGCAGAAATCCCCCGGGACAGGGTTCTGACGAGCAGTACTTC
CDR3: CATSRNPPGQGSDEQYF

size: -
V: TRBV28
J: TRBJ1-2
D: TRBD1
DNA: TGTGCCAGCCTGCTCCCCGGGACAGGGAACTATGGCTACACCTTC
CDR3: CASLLPGTGNYGYTF

size: -
V: TRBV7-6
J: TRBJ2-7
D: -
DNA: TGTGCCAGCAGCTTAGAGGCCAGTGGGCCCGAGCAGTACTTC
CDR3: CASSLEASGPEQYF

size: -
V: TRBV19
J: TRBJ1-5
D: TRBD1
DNA: TGTGCCAGTAGTGAACAGGGGAATCAGCCCCAGCATTTT
CDR3: CASSEQGNQPQHF

size: -
V: TRBV28
J: TRBJ2-2
D: TRBD1
DNA: TGTGCCAGCAGTCCCCTCCTCCGGGACAGGGTTATGAGCACCGGGGAGCTGTTTTTT
CDR3: CASSPLLRDRVMSTGELFF

size: -
V: TRBV5-4
J: TRBJ1-1
D: -
DNA: TGTGCCAGCAGCAATACAGGGAACACTGAAGCTTTCTTT
CDR3: CASSNTGNTEAFF

size: -
V: TRBV29-1
J: TRBJ1-2
D: -
DNA: TGCAGCGTTGAAGTCTCGGGGGGCGCAAATGACTACACCTTC
CDR3: CSVEVSGGANDYTF

size: -
V: TRBV9
J: TRBJ2-3
D: TRBD2
DNA: TGTGCCAGCAGCGTAATCGAGCGGGGGGTTTCCCCAGATACGCAGTATTTT
CDR3: CASSVIERGVSPDTQYF

size: -
V: TRBV25-1
J: TRBJ2-7
D: -
DNA: TGTGCCAGCAGTGACCTCAGGGGTTCGGACTACGAGCAGTACTTC
CDR3: CASSDLRGSDYEQYF

size: -
V: TRBV19
J: TRBJ1-3
D: -
DNA: TGTGCCAGTAGTACGTTATCGGCTGGAAACACCATATATTTT
CDR3: CASSTLSAGNTIYF

size: -
V: TRBV9
J: TRBJ1-1
D: -
DNA: TGTGCCAGCAGCGTAGGGGCGAACACTGAAGCTTTCTTT
CDR3: CASSVGANTEAFF

size: few
V: TRBV18
J: TRBJ2-7
D: -
DNA: TGTGCCAGCTCACCACCGTCGGTGAAGAGGAACGAGCAGTACTTC
CDR3: CASSPPSVKRNEQYF

size: -
V: TRBV28
J: TRBJ1-2
D: -
DNA: TGTGCCAGCAGTTTTTCGCTCGCCCGGGGTGACTATGGCTACACCTTC
CDR3: CASSFSLARGDYGYTF

size: -
V: TRBV28
J: TRBJ2-2
D: -
DNA: TGTGCCATGGGACATGCGAACACCGGGGAGCTGTTTTTT
CDR3: CAMGHANTGELFF

size: -
V: TRBV7-9
J: TRBJ1-2
D: -
DNA: TGTGCCAGCAGTCAGTGGGGACTTAACTATGGCTACACCTTC
CDR3: CASSQWGLNYGYTF

size: -
V: TRBV4-3
J: TRBJ1-6
D: -
DNA: TGCGCCAGCAGCCAAGTTCGGGAGATTGAAATGGCACCCCTCCACTTT
CDR3: CASSQVREIEMAPLHF

size: -
V: TRBV6-4
J: TRBJ2-1
D: TRBD2
DNA: TGTGCCAGCAGTGACTCTAGCGGGGGCAATGAGCAGTTCTTC
CDR3: CASSDSSGGNEQFF

size: -
V: TRBV4-1
J: TRBJ2-1
D: TRBD1
DNA: TGCGCCAGCAGCGAAACGACAGGGGGCCAGTACAATGAGCAGTTCTTC
CDR3: CASSETTGGQYNEQFF

size: -
V: TRBV7-9
J: TRBJ1-1
D: TRBD1
DNA: TGTGCCAGCAGCTTGAGGGGGCTGAACACTGAAGCTTTCTTT
CDR3: CASSLRGLNTEAFF

size: -
V: TRBV27
J: TRBJ2-5
D: -
DNA: TGTGCCAGCAGTTTATCGAATAAGAGGCGAGAGACCCAGTACTTC
CDR3: CASSLSNKRRETQYF

size: -
V: TRBV5-4
J: TRBJ1-5
D: -
DNA: TGTGCCAGCAGCTTCTGGGGACTAGGCAATCAGCCCCAGCATTTT
CDR3: CASSFWGLGNQPQHF

size: -
V: TRBV15
J: TRBJ2-3
D: TRBD1
DNA: TGTGCCACCAGGCGAACAGGGGTCACAGATACGCAGTATTTT
CDR3: CATRRTGVTDTQYF

size: -
V: TRBV30
J: TRBJ2-5
D: -
DNA: TGTGCCTGGAAAATAGTGCCCGAGACCCAGTACTTC
CDR3: CAWKIVPETQYF

size: -
V: TRBV5-1
J: TRBJ1-4
D: -
DNA: TGCGCCAGCAGCACGGGAGTGTCCGGGAATGATGAAAAACTGTTTTTT
CDR3: CASSTGVSGNDEKLFF

size: -
V: TRBV4-1
J: TRBJ1-6
D: -
DNA: TGCGCCAGCAGCCAGACCACAGGGACCGCTAATTCACCCCTCCACTTT
CDR3: CASSQTTGTANSPLHF

size: once
V: TRBV2
J: TRBJ2-2
D: -
DNA: TGTGCCAGCAGTGAATCCGAGGGGGACACCGGGGAGCTGTTTTTT
CDR3: CASSESEGDTGELFF

size: -
V: TRBV7-9
J: TRBJ2-5
D: -
DNA: TGTGCCAGCAGCCCGGCGGGGGCCGGGGAGACCCAGTACTTC
CDR3: CASSPAGAGETQYF

size: -
V: TRBV7-6
J: TRBJ2-5
D: TRBD1
DNA: TGTGCCAGCACCCTTGATTACAGGGGAGAGACCCAGTACTTC
CDR3: CASTLDYRGETQYF

size: -
V: TRBV28
J: TRBJ1-5
D: TRBD1
DNA: TGTGCCAGCAGTGAGGACAGGCCATATCAGCCCCAGCATTTT
CDR3: CASSEDRPYQPQHF

size: -
V: TRBV19
J: TRBJ2-7
D: TRBD1
DNA: TGTGCCAGTAGTATACAAATAGGACAGGACTACGAGCAGTACTTC
CDR3: CASSIQIGQDYEQYF